This section outlines one T cell receptor beta chain sequence together with its context. The sample holds one count of this clone. Its antigen is still unknown. No base-level quality is on record; no much larger clone is a single base apart. This entry is derived from a study of shared clonotypes between healthy human individuals (dated by TCRdb to 2018 to 2021). Describing the broader study: The cohort included three men and two women between 18 and 49 years of age. Different laboratories and diverse techniques were used to prepare libraries and sequence TCR repertoires, to increase sequencing depth and limit assay-specific biases. For each donor, three plates each were used for CD4 naive and CD4 memory, two plates were used for CD8 naive, and one plate was used for CD8 memory. Leukapheresis yielded between about 0.94 and 9 billion PBMCs per donor. Blood TCR repertoires of a handful of healthy adults were deeply sequenced to estimate repertoire size and the extent of clonotype sharing between individuals. The full study reports these points: Based on pairwise subsampling, the degree of clonotype sharing among donors was expected to be affected by sequencing depth. The genetic and exposure-history diversity represented was limited by the small number of donors. Sampling was restricted to blood, and TCR repertoires in tissues likely differ from the TCR repertoires found in blood. When four donors were compared, the shared fraction of clonotypes was about 5% for naive CD4, roughly 3.4% for naive CD8, more than 2% for memory CD4, and less than 0.45% for memory CD8. Higher generation probabilities were observed for clonotypes shared by all four sorted-subset donors than for non-shared clonotypes. Rarefaction of sorted-subset datasets indicated incomplete sequencing despite the large sequencing depth. Naive subsets generally had larger estimated clonotype richness than memory subsets did.

TCR CDR3 regions were amplified from genomic DNA by multiplex PCR using the deep immunoSEQ assay. Extracted genomic DNA from each cell subset was distributed evenly across all wells of several immunoSEQ 96-well plates, and each plate was treated as a replicate. For sorted subsets, each replicate PCR was loaded with 150 to 250 ng genomic DNA, equivalent to 30,000 or so T cell genomes. Purified libraries were measured with a Qubit 3.0 fluorometer, size-checked on a Bioanalyzer 2100, and measured again with the KAPA Library Quantification kit. A separate single-read 150-cycle Illumina NextSeq 550 flow cell was used to sequence each immunoSEQ 96-well plate. The authors processed their data as follows. Because the immunoSEQ output held only junctional sequences and lacked quality scores, the filtering could not match the filtering applied to full-length reads. Sequences were annotated with PyIR, a Python wrapper for IgBLAST v1.9, using IMGT germline references to assign V/J genes and CDR3. Reads were removed for weak V/J assignments (E-value above 1e-6), missing CDR3, stop codons, out-of-frame junctions, or ambiguous translated residues. V3J clonotypes were defined as sequences sharing the same inferred V gene, J gene, and CDR3 amino acid sequence. Percentage overlap between repertoires was computed as shared unique clonotypes divided by the size of the smaller repertoire. Repertoire richness was assessed with RTK rarefaction, the Chao1 estimator, and Recon v2.1 estimates of unobserved clonotypes. Generation probabilities were computed with OLGA for all TCRbeta clonotypes obtained by the gDNA method from several donors. TCRdb stores this immuneACCESS table with in-frame sequences only. Part of the clones is absent; in the studies checked, under half of the shortfall reflects unresolved V genes, and no reason is known for the rest. D and trimming come from the DNA, and the V and J calls and clone size come from that table. Recorded for this sample are hundreds of thousands of clones; more than 95% of them occurred a single time. The top ten hold less than 0.35% of the sample.

For the CD8 naive samples, CD45RO-negative cells were positively selected for CCR7, yielding a CD45RA+CCR7+ population from which TemRA cells were excluded. Donors were healthy HIV-negative adults with no recently reported acute infections or vaccinations. Every donor was a Caucasian adult residing in Nashville, Tennessee, USA. Blood was obtained by leukapheresis, after which PBMCs were separated by Ficoll-Histopaque density gradient centrifugation and cryopreserved in liquid nitrogen vapor phase. Analytical flow cytometry was used to check the purity and quantity of every magnetically sorted T cell population. Genomic DNA was isolated from each sorted fraction and quantified by UV absorbance on a Nanodrop 2000c. CDR1 and CDR2 are drawn from the germline V gene: SGDLS, YYNGEE. Counted from cysteine to phenylalanine, this CDR3 has 16 amino acids. Only CDR3 DNA is held: 48 bases, read in frame from base 1. From V the trimming removes 3 bases and from J it removes 4 bases, while the gene matches leave 8 bases of the junction unaccounted for.

Rearrangement joined TRBV9 to TRBJ2-3; 10 nucleotides in the junction match TRBD2. Sample: naive CD8+ T cells sorted from blood. The cell subset or site label of this sample denotes: CD45RA+CCR7+. This TCR was recovered from a man aged 30 to 39 in good health. The DNA sequence reads TGTGCCAGCAGCGAGCTAAAAGCGGGAGGGCCAGATACGCAGTATTTT. Its product reads: CASSELKAGGPDTQYF.